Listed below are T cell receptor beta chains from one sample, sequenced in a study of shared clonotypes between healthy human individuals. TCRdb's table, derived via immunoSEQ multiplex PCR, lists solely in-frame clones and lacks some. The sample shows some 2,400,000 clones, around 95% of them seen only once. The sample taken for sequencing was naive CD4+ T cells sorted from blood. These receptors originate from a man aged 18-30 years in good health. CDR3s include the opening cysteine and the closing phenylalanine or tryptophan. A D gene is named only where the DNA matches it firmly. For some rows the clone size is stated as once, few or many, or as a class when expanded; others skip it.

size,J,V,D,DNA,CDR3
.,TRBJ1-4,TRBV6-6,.,TGTGCCAGCACCCAGTGGATACTCGGTGAAAAACTGTTTTTT,CASTQWILGEKLFF
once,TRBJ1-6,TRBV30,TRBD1,TGTGCCTGGAGGACAGGGACCTATAATTCACCCCTCCACTTT,CAWRTGTYNSPLHF
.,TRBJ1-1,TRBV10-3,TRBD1,TGTGCCATCAGGGCAGGGGGCTCTGAAGCTTTCTTT,CAIRAGGSEAFF
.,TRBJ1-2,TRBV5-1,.,TGCGCCAGCAGCAAGGATACGGGGGACTATGGCTACACCTTC,CASSKDTGDYGYTF
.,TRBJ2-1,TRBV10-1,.,TGCGCCAGCAGCGATCGGGACGGAGTCTACAATGAGCAGTTCTTC,CASSDRDGVYNEQFF
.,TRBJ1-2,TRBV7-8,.,TGTGCCAGCAGCTTAGGTGGAGTCACGCGTGGAAGGGGCTACACCTTC,CASSLGGVTRGRGYTF
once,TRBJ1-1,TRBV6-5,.,TGTGCCAGCGCCGGCAGGGCAGATACGAACACTGAAGCTTTCTTT,CASAGRADTNTEAFF
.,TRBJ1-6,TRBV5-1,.,TGCGCCAGCAGCTCCCAGGGAAATAATTCACCCCTCCACTTT,CASSSQGNNSPLHF
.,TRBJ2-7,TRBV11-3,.,TGTGCCAGCAGCCCGTACTTCTACGAGCAGTACTTC,CASSPYFYEQYF
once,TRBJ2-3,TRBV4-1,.,TGCGCCAGCAGCCAAGACGGGGTGGGGACAGATACGCAGTATTTT,CASSQDGVGTDTQYF
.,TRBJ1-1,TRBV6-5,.,TGTGCCAGCAGTTATACCGGGAGCACTGAAGCTTTCTTT,CASSYTGSTEAFF
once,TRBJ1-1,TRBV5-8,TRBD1,TGTGCCAGCAGCTTCGTTCCCCCCCTACAGGGGGCGCGAACTGAAGCTTTCTTT,CASSFVPPLQGARTEAFF
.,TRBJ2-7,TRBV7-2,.,TGTGCCAGCAGCTTAGACGGTGGCGAGCAGTACTTC,CASSLDGGEQYF
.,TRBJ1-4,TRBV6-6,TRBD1,TGTGCCAGCTCTCGGGACAGGGGTGAAAAACTGTTTTTT,CASSRDRGEKLFF
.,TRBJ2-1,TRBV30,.,TGTGCCTGGACCGGGAGTCCAGGTGAGCAGTTCTTC,CAWTGSPGEQFF
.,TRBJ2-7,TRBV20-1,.,TGCAGTGCTCGGACCCCAGAGGAATGGTACTTC,CSARTPEEWYF
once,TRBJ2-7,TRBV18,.,TGTGCCAGCTCACCCTACGGATCCTACGAGCAGTACTTC,CASSPYGSYEQYF
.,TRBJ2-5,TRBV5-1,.,TGCGCCAGCAGCTTGGGCGTTGAAGAGACCCAGTACTTC,CASSLGVEETQYF
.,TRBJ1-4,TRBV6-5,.,TGTGCCAGCAGTTACGGACAGTCTAATGAAAAACTGTTTTTT,CASSYGQSNEKLFF
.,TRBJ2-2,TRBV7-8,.,TGTGCCAGCAGCTTAGCTTCGGGGGCCAGCGCCGGGGAGCTGTTTTTT,CASSLASGASAGELFF
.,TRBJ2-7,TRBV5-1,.,TGCGCCAGCAGCGGGGATAACAGGGCCTACGAGCAGTACTTC,CASSGDNRAYEQYF
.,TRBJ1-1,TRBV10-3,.,TGTGCCATCACCAAGGGAACAGGGTCGCCCTTGAACACTGAAGCTTTCTTT,CAITKGTGSPLNTEAFF
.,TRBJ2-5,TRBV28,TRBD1,TGTGCCAGCAGAACAGGGGGCATCCAAGAGACCCAGTACTTC,CASRTGGIQETQYF
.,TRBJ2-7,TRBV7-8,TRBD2,TGTGCCAGCAGCCGGATAGCGGGAGGCTCCTACGAGCAGTACTTC,CASSRIAGGSYEQYF
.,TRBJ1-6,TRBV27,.,TGTGCCAGCAGTTCCTTACAGGCCTATAATTCACCCCTCCACTTT,CASSSLQAYNSPLHF
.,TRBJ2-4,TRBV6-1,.,TGTGCCAGCAGTGAAGCAAGGGAATACCCCAAAAACATTCAGTACTTC,CASSEAREYPKNIQYF
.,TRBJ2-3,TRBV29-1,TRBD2,TGCAGCGTTGCTAGCGGGAGTAGGGCAGATACGCAGTATTTT,CSVASGSRADTQYF
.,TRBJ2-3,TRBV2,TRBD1,TGTGCCAGCAGCAACACTTGGAAGACAGGGCGAACAGATACGCAGTATTTT,CASSNTWKTGRTDTQYF
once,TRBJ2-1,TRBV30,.,TGTGCCTGGAGTGGTAGCGAGCAGCTCTTC,CAWSGSEQLF
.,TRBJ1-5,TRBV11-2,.,TGTGCCAGCAGCCAGGGACACTATAGCAATCAGCCCCAGCATTTT,CASSQGHYSNQPQHF
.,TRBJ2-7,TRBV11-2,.,TGTGCCAGCAGCCCACAGGGAGGAGCCTACGAGCAGTACTTC,CASSPQGGAYEQYF
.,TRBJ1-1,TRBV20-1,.,TGCAGTGCCTTTGAATACACTGAAGCTTTCTTT,CSAFEYTEAFF
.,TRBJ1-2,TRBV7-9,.,TGTGCCAGCAGCCCGCCAGTGGGGGTTAATGGCTACACCTTC,CASSPPVGVNGYTF
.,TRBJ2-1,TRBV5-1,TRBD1,TGCGCCAGCAGCTTGGCAAGGACAGGGAGGTTCAATGAGCAGTTCTTC,CASSLARTGRFNEQFF
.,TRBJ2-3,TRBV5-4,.,TGTGCCAGCAGCTTGATGGCGGACTCAGATACGCAGTATTTT,CASSLMADSDTQYF
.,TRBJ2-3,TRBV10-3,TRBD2,TGTGCCATCAGTGAGTCGGGACTAGCGGGATCTCCCACAGATACGCAGTATTTT,CAISESGLAGSPTDTQYF
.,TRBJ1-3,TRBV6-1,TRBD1,TGTGCCAGCAGTGAAGGGACAGGGCCTGCGGGCACCATATATTTT,CASSEGTGPAGTIYF
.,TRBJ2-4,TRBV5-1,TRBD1,TGCGCCAGCAGCCCGACAGGGGACGCCAAAAACATTCAGTACTTC,CASSPTGDAKNIQYF
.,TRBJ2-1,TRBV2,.,TGTGCCAGCAGTGTGGACTATTCGAGGTACAATGAGCAGTTCTTC,CASSVDYSRYNEQFF
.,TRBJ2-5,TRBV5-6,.,TGTGCCAGCAGCTTCAGGGGGACTGTCCAAGAGACCCAGTACTTC,CASSFRGTVQETQYF
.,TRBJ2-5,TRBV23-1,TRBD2,TGCGCCAACGGCCAGGGTAGCGGGAGAGAGACCCAGTACTTC,CANGQGSGRETQYF
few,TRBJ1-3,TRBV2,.,TGTGCCAGCAGTGGAGGGTTCTCTGGAAACACCATATATTTT,CASSGGFSGNTIYF
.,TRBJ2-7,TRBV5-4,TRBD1,TGTGCCAGCAGCGCCGGGGACAGGGCGGGCTCCTACGAGCAGTACTTC,CASSAGDRAGSYEQYF
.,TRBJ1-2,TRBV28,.,TGTGCCAGCACCCGTACGGTCTATGGCTACACCTTC,CASTRTVYGYTF
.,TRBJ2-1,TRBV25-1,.,TGTGCCAGCAGTGAGGAGACGAGCTCCTACAATGAGCAGTTCTTC,CASSEETSSYNEQFF
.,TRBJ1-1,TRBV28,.,TGTGCCAGCAAGGGGTCGGGGAACACTGAAGCTTTCTTT,CASKGSGNTEAFF
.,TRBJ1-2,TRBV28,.,TGTGCCAGCAGTTACAGGGCAGAGTATGGCTACACCTTC,CASSYRAEYGYTF
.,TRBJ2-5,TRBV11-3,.,TGTGCCAGCAGCTTAGAAAGGGGCATAGGGCAAGAGACCCAGTACTTC,CASSLERGIGQETQYF
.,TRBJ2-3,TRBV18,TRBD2,TGTGCCAGCTCACTACTCCTACTAGCGGGGGCCGGCACAGATACGCAGTATTTT,CASSLLLLAGAGTDTQYF
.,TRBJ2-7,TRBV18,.,TGTGCCAGCTCACCATTAGGCGACGAGCAGTACTTC,CASSPLGDEQYF
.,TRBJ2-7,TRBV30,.,TGTGCCTGGACTCTGGCGGGGATCCTCTACGAGCAGTACTTC,CAWTLAGILYEQYF
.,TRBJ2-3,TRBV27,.,TGTGCCAGCAGTTTCCTGGACTACCCGAGCACAGATACGCAGTATTTT,CASSFLDYPSTDTQYF
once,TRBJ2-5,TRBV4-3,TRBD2,TGCGCCAGCAGCCAAGCTTCAGCGGGAGGGGAAGAGACCCAGTACTTC,CASSQASAGGEETQYF
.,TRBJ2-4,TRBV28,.,TGTGCCAGCAGTTATCCGGGACCCCCCCGAATTCAGTACTTC,CASSYPGPPRIQYF
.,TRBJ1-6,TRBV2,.,TGTGCCAGCAGTGAAGCGGAATACAGCGAAGTTACCCTCCACTTT,CASSEAEYSEVTLHF